These 9 T cell receptor beta chains share one sample of origin, sequenced in a study of cytomegalovirus exposure and HLA in healthy donors. Use of 60 Vbeta and 13 Jbeta primers characterized the PCR. Repertoires were generated with immunoSEQ multiplex PCR, while TCRdb's copy carries only in-frame clones and drops some. The sample lists 130,000 or so clones, approximately 75% seen once, with around 2% in the top ten. Sequenced sample: PBMCs. Every receptor here comes from a man aged 35-49 years in good health and CMV-seronegative.

The chain carries TRBV9 and TRBJ2-5; 13 bases map to TRBD2. The CDR3 totals 16 residues. The trim removed 4 bases at V and 5 bases at J, leaving 8 bases unmatched. CDR1 SGDLS and CDR2 YYNGEE come from the germline V gene. CDR3 bases: TGTGCCAGCAGCCCGAGGACTAGCGGGGGAGGGGAGACCCAGTACTTC. Amino acid sequence: CASSPRTSGGGETQYF.

The chain has TRBV12-5 and TRBJ1-1, with D perhaps TRBD1 (6 bases). V lost 6 bases, J lost 1 base, and 15 bases lay in between. Per germline, CDR1 LGHNT and CDR2 FRNRAP. CDR3 length: 15 amino acids. CDR3 DNA: TGTGCTAGTGGCCCACGGGGGGCCCAGAACACTGAAGCTTTCTTT. Protein: CASGPRGAQNTEAFF.

As regards this clone: Additional DNA sequences in this sample encode the identical CDR3. CDR3 sequence (DNA): TGTGCCAGTAGCGCGGACAGGAGCTCCTACAATGAGCAGTTCTTC. Protein sequence: CASSADRSSYNEQFF. The chain is built from TRBV19 and TRBJ2-1, with TRBD1 matching over 7 bases. The germline CDR1 and CDR2 sequences are LNHDA and SQIVND (reference sequence). This CDR3 has 15 amino acids. Trimming removed 6 bases from V and 0 bases from J; junction bases left unmatched: 5.

This clone was detected only once. The chain is built from TRBV6-5 and TRBJ2-1; 7 bases fit TRBD2. The V gene end was trimmed by 2 bases and the J gene end by 2 bases; junction bases not matched to a gene: 3. CDR1 and CDR2 (germline): MNHEY, SVGAGI. CDR3 length equals 15 residues. The CDR3 sequence is CASSYTGGAYNEQFF. The CDR3, as DNA: TGTGCCAGCAGTTACACTGGGGGGGCCTACAATGAGCAGTTCTTC.

The chain employs TRBV7-9 and TRBJ1-2; possibly TRBD1 for D (6 bases). CDR1 and CDR2 from the germline V gene are SEHNR and FQNEAQ (reference sequence). The V end was cut by 5 bases, the J end by 8 bases, with 12 bases between. The CDR3 totals 12 residues. The chain's CDR3 is CASSHTGRGYTF. The CDR3, as DNA: TGTGCCAGCAGCCACACAGGGCGAGGCTACACCTTC.

The rearrangement links TRBV10-3 to TRBJ2-2; tentatively, D is TRBD1 (5 bases). V was cut by 6 bases and J by 2 bases, with 13 bases left in between. This CDR3 has 15 amino acids. CDR1 is ENHRY, CDR2 SYGVKD, per germline. Here the CDR3 DNA reads TGTGCCATCAGGATGACAGCTTCCAACACCGGGGAGCTGTTTTTT. Its protein is CAIRMTASNTGELFF.

A note on this clone: The junction departs from the called germline gene at one end, perhaps through a read error. This chain joins TRBV5-1 and TRBJ2-7; TRBD2 matches 15 bases. This CDR3 contains 16 residues. Germline CDR1 reads SGHRS; CDR2 reads YFSETQ. CDR3 sequence reads: CASSPGLAGGSSEQYF. CDR3 in DNA: TGCGCCAGCAGCCCTGGACTAGCGGGAGGGTCCTCCGAGCAGTACTTC.

This sequence joins TRBV10-2 and TRBJ2-2; 8 positions agree with TRBD1. After removal of 4 bases from V and 6 bases from J, the junction contained 1 base not matched to a gene. This CDR3 region has 13 residues. Germline loops: CDR1 WSHSY, CDR2 SAAADI. CDR3 loop: CASSGQGSGELFF. DNA of the CDR3: TGCGCCAGCAGTGGACAGGGGTCCGGGGAGCTGTTTTTT.

The rearrangement uses TRBV4-1 and TRBJ1-1, with D maybe TRBD1 (6 bases). Germline V gives CDR1 MGHRA, CDR2 YSYEKL. This CDR3 is built from 15 residues. V was cut by 3 bases and J by 1 base, with 12 bases left in between. CDR3 bases: TGCGCCAGCAGCCATCCGGACAGAGAGAACACTGAAGCTTTCTTT. Translating it yields CASSHPDRENTEAFF.